Given below is one T cell receptor beta chain in context. What it binds is not known. The same CDR3 can be traced to other DNA sequences in this sample. At the deep level, the assay was run. Generated by immunoSEQ multiplex PCR, the TCRdb table keeps only in-frame clones and is missing some. The table shows millions of clones, with roughly nine tenths occurring only once. This entry comes from a study of shared clonotypes between healthy human individuals. Study-wide context: Per donor, three plates held CD4 naive cells, three held CD4 memory, two held CD8 naive and one held CD8 memory. Study-level findings and limits: Generation probability values for non-shared clonotypes were lower than those for clonotypes shared by all four donors.

Trimming shortened V by 3 bases and J by 3 bases, and 10 bases separated the two germline ends. The CDR3 is made up of 14 amino acids. Looked up from germline, CDR1 is SGHDN and CDR2 is FVKESK. The study separated CD4+ cells into CD45RA+ naive and CD45RA-negative memory subsets. The chain has TRBV14 and TRBJ2-3; D might be TRBD2 (5 bases). The source material was naive CD4+ T cells sorted from blood. The subset is: CD45RA+ positively selected. The TCR originated in a young man in good health. The CDR3 DNA follows: TGTGCCAGCAGCCACGGCCGGGGTACAGATACGCAGTATTTT. The encoded protein is CASSHGRGTDTQYF.